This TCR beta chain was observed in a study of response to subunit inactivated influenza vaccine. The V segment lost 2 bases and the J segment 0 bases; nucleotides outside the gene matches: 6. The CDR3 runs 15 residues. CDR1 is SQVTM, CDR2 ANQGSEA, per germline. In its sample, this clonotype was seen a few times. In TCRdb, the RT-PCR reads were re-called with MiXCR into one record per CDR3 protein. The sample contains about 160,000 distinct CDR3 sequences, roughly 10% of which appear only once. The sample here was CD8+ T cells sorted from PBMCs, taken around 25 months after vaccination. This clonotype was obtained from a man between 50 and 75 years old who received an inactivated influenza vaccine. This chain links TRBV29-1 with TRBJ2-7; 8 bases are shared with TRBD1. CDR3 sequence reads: CSVESAGGSSYEQYF. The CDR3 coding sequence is TGCAGCGTTGAATCGGCAGGGGGCAGCTCCTACGAGCAGTACTTC.